These 5 T cell receptor beta chains were all obtained from the same sample, sequenced in a study of cytomegalovirus exposure and HLA in healthy donors. Amplification used 60 Vbeta primers and 13 Jbeta primers. Sequencing used immunoSEQ multiplex PCR; TCRdb keeps in-frame clones, though not all of them. The sample carries 150,000 to 200,000 clones, more than 80% recorded once. Sequenced sample: PBMCs. These receptors all stem from a woman aged 18 to 35 in good health and CMV-seropositive.

The chain combines TRBV25-1 with TRBJ2-3; the D is unclear. Trimming stripped 1 base from V and 0 bases from J, with 8 bases between. Germline V lookup: CDR1 MGHDK, CDR2 SYGVNS. CDR3 size: 15 residues. CDR3 in DNA: TGTGCCAGCAGTGAATGGGCAGGTAGCACAGATACGCAGTATTTT. Its translation is CASSEWAGSTDTQYF.

Regarding this clone: Other DNA sequences within the sample encode an identical CDR3. The chain couples TRBV28 to TRBJ1-5; D is possibly TRBD1 (5 bases). CDR3 length: 12 residues. The V end was cut by 5 bases, the J end by 7 bases, with 9 bases between. CDR1 MDHEN and CDR2 SYDVKM come from the germline V gene. DNA of the CDR3: TGTGCCAGCAGTGGAGGGGAACAGCCCCAGCATTTT. It yields the protein CASSGGEQPQHF.

The chain recombines TRBV4-2 with TRBJ2-3; 8 positions agree with TRBD2. The CDR3 contains 15 residues. V lost 2 bases, J lost 4 bases, and 5 bases stayed unmatched. The germline CDR1 and CDR2 sequences are LGHNA and YNFKEQ. For the CDR3, the DNA is TGTGCCAGCAGCCAACAGCGGGGGAGCGCAGATACGCAGTATTTT. Amino acids: CASSQQRGSADTQYF.

The rearrangement uses TRBV5-6 and TRBJ1-2; TRBD1 matches 9 bases. Germline CDR1 and CDR2: SGHDT and YYEEEE. This CDR3 spans 17 amino acids. Germline trimming cut 4 bases from V and 3 bases from J; bases unmatched to any gene: 13. CDR3 in amino acids: CASSLDRGQPTHYGYTF. The DNA for the CDR3 is TGTGCCAGCAGCCTGGACAGGGGCCAACCGACCCACTATGGCTACACCTTC. Complete variable domain (other parts from reference TRBV5-6 and TRBJ1-2): DAGVTQSPTHLIKTRGQQVTLRCSPKSGHDTVSWYQQALGQGPQFIFQYYEEEERQRGNFPDRFSGHQFPNYSSELNVNALLLGDSALYLCASSLDRGQPTHYGYTFGSGTRLTVV.

V and J are TRBV13 and TRBJ2-5; 8 bases fit TRBD2. In germline, CDR1 is PRHDT, CDR2 FYEKMQ (reference sequence). Trimming at V came to 4 bases and at J to 4 bases, leaving 11 bases not matched to a gene. The CDR3 runs to 16 residues. The CDR3 loop reads CASSSPGGAGGETQYF. Here the CDR3 DNA reads TGTGCCAGCAGCTCGCCGGGAGGGGCTGGGGGAGAGACCCAGTACTTC.